This TCR beta chain was retrieved from a study of cytomegalovirus exposure and HLA in healthy donors. Libraries were prepared by immunoSEQ multiplex PCR; TCRdb keeps only in-frame clonotypes and omits some of them. The sample shows approximately 80,000 clones, roughly 93% of them seen only once. This clonotype originated in a woman under 40 in good health and CMV-seronegative. Material for sequencing was PBMCs.

The CDR3 sequence: CASRKEAVGELFF. CDR3 DNA: TGTGCCAGCAGAAAGGAGGCGGTCGGGGAGCTGTTTTTT. This rearrangement joins TRBV6-1 to TRBJ2-2; possible D gene TRBD2, 5 bases. The length of the CDR3 is 13 residues. Germline CDR1 MNHNS, CDR2 SASEGT. Trimming pared 6 bases from V and 7 bases from J, leaving 12 bases between.